The T cell receptor beta chain described here comes from a study of blood T cell repertoires in COVID-19. Study-wide context: COVID-19 samples, acute and convalescent, were from the United States, Italy and Spain. The cDNA or gDNA used as material had been derived from T cells, B-cell-depleted T cells, or PBMCs.

Germline values: CDR1 MNHEY, CDR2 SVGAGI. V lost 5 bases, J lost 1 base, and 11 bases lay in between. The CDR3 runs 14 residues. Under the authors' procedure: Estimates of nucleated cell counts were drawn from the amplification of reference gene primers. Data came from immunoSEQ multiplex PCR; TCRdb stores just in-frame clones and leaves some out. That table gives V, J and clone size, and the DNA gave D and trimming. Of hundreds of thousands of clones in the sample, around 83% are singletons; the top ten hold around 8.7%. Sequenced: peripheral blood. The clonotype comes from a woman aged 45-60 years with acute or convalescent COVID-19. The chain couples TRBV6-5 to TRBJ1-1; perhaps TRBD1 as D (5 bases). The CDR3 sequence: CASSRNRRNTEAFF. CDR3 sequence (DNA): TGTGCCAGCAGTAGGAACAGGAGGAACACTGAAGCTTTCTTT.